Listed below are T cell receptor beta chains from one sample, sequenced in a study of cytomegalovirus exposure and HLA in healthy donors. Assay used: immunoSEQ multiplex PCR; TCRdb lists only in-frame clones, some missing. Of more than 200,000 clones listed, roughly 82% were seen once; the top ten hold 6%. Sequenced input: PBMCs. Receptors were obtained from a man aged 40-49 years in good health and CMV-seropositive. Each CDR3 is given without its conserved first and last residue.

>11|TRBV19|TRBJ2-1
ASSISGDGEQF
>13|TRBV6-1|TRBJ2-1
ASSEGVASYNEQF
>15|TRBV6-1|TRBJ2-1
ASSEPYSGSSYNEQF
>10|TRBV30|TRBJ2-7
AWSPTGYEQY
>13|TRBV11-1|TRBJ2-2
ASSLLAGNTGELF
>9|TRBV28|TRBJ2-5
ASSSHGTQY
>13|TRBV6-5|TRBJ2-7
ASSYSGTGIGEQY
>11|TRBV6-1|TRBJ1-3
ASSENRVNTIY
>13|TRBV11-3|TRBJ2-7
ASSLLTGDNYEQY
>14|TRBV18|TRBJ2-7
ASSPGTGRPVYEQY